Sequencing of this T cell receptor beta chain was carried out in a study of cytomegalovirus exposure and HLA in healthy donors. PCR employed 60 Vbeta and 13 Jbeta primers. The assay was immunoSEQ multiplex PCR, and TCRdb's table has in-frame clones only and misses some. This table has around 220,000 clones, roughly 84% appearing once. The CDR3 extends over 16 amino acids. Germline CDR1 is SGHRS and CDR2 is YFSETQ. V was trimmed by 0 bases and J by 2 bases, leaving 14 bases between them. This sequence was found in a girl aged 10-17 years in good health and CMV-seronegative. Sample: PBMCs. The V call is TRBV5-1, the J call TRBJ1-1, with D unresolved. CDR3 in amino acids: CASSLAEVRGNTEAFF. Here the CDR3 DNA reads TGCGCCAGCAGCTTGGCCGAGGTTCGTGGTAACACTGAAGCTTTCTTT. The full variable domain, completed using reference TRBV5-1 and TRBJ1-1, is KAGVTQTPRYLIKTRGQQVTLSCSPISGHRSVSWYQQTPGQGLQFLFEYFSETQRNKGNFPGRFSGRQFSNSRSEMNVSTLELGDSALYLCASSLAEVRGNTEAFFGQGTRLTVV.